The clone carrying this TCR beta chain was counted only a few times. This record comes from a study of blood T cells in healthy people across ages. Primers used in a second PCR of roughly 6 to 11 cycles were a sample-barcoded 5' primer and a J-beta primer mix. TCRdb reanalysed the 5' RACE reads using MiXCR and keeps one entry per CDR3 protein. The table includes about 780,000 distinct CDR3 sequences, about a quarter detected once. V lost 2 bases, J lost 1 base, and 11 bases stayed unmatched. The CDR3 runs 18 residues. Germline values: CDR1 SGHRS, CDR2 YFSETQ. The data also belong to a second study, concerning T cells of mothers and their children.

Sample: blood. The TCR originated in a boy aged 5-17 years in good health. The chain recombines TRBV5-1 with TRBJ2-2; TRBD1 matches 7 bases. DNA for the CDR3: TGCGCCAGCAGCTTAGGGCAGAGGGGACAGATGAACACCGGGGAGCTGTTTTTT. It yields the protein CASSLGQRGQMNTGELFF.